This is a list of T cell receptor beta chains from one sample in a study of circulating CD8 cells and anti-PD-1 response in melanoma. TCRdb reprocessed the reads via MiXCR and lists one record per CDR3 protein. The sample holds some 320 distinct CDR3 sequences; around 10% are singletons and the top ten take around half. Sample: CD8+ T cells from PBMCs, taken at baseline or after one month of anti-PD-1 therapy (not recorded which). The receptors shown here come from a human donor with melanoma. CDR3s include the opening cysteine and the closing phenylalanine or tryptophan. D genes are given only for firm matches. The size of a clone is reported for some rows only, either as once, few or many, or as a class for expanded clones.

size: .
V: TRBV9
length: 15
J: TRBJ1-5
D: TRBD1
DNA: TGTGCCAGCAGCAAGACAGGGGAAAGCAATCAGCCCCAGCATTTT
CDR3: CASSKTGESNQPQHF

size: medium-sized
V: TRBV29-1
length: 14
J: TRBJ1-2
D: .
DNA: TGCAGCGTTGACGAAGAATTTTCAGCCTATGGCTACACCTTC
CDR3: CSVDEEFSAYGYTF

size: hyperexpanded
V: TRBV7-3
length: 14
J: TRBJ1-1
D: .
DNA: TGTGCCAGCAGCTTAACCGGGAGGGTTGCTGAAGCTTTCTTT
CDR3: CASSLTGRVAEAFF

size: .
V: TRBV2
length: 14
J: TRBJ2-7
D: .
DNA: TGTGCCAGCAGTGAACTTTCAGTAGCCTACGAGCAGTACTTC
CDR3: CASSELSVAYEQYF

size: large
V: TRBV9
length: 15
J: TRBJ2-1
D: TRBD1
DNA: TGTGCCAGCAGAAGCCCGGGACAGGGTCAGAATGAGCAGTTCTTC
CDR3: CASRSPGQGQNEQFF

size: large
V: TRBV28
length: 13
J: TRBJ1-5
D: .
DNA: TGTGCCAGCCAGTGGAGGGGCAATCAGCCCCAGCATTTT
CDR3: CASQWRGNQPQHF

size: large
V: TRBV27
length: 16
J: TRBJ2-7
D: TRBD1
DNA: TGTGCCAGCAGTCCCGAACGCCGGGACAGCCTTTACGAGCAGTACTTC
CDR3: CASSPERRDSLYEQYF

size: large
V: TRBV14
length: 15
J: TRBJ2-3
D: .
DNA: TGTGCCAGCAGCCAACGGGGGCGAAGAACAGATACGCAGTATTTT
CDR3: CASSQRGRRTDTQYF

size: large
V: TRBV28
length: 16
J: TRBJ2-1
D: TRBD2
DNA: TGTGCCAGCAGCTTCGAGGAACTAGCGGGAGGGGGGGAGCAGTTCTTC
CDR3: CASSFEELAGGGEQFF

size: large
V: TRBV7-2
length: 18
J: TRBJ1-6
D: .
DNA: TGTGCCAGCAGCTTAGGGGTCATAAGGGGCGCCTATAATTCACCCCTCCACTTT
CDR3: CASSLGVIRGAYNSPLHF

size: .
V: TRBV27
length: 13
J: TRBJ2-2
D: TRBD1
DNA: TGTGCCAGCCAGGGGGCGAGGACCGGGGAGCTGTTTTTT
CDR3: CASQGARTGELFF

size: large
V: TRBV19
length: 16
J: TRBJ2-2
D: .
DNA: TGTGCCAGTAAGTGGGGGCTGGCCGAGTACGCCGGGGAGCTGTTTTTT
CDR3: CASKWGLAEYAGELFF

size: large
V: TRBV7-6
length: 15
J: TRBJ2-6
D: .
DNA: TGTGCCAGCAGCCTGGGGCAGGTTGGGGCCAACGTCCTGACTTTC
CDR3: CASSLGQVGANVLTF

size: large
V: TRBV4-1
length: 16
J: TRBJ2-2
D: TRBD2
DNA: TGCGCCAGCAGCCATGTAGCGGGAACGAACACCGGGGAGCTGTTTTTT
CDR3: CASSHVAGTNTGELFF

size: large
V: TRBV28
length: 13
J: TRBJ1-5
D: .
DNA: TGTGCCAGCCAACGCCGCGGCAATCAGCCCCAGCATTTT
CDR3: CASQRRGNQPQHF

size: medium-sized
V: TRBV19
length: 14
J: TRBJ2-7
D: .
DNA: TGTGCCAGTAGTATGGGACACGGACCCTACGAGCAGTACTTC
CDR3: CASSMGHGPYEQYF

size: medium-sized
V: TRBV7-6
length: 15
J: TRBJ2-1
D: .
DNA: TGTGCCAGCAGCTTAGGACCCAGCTCCTACAATGAGCAGTTCTTC
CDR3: CASSLGPSSYNEQFF

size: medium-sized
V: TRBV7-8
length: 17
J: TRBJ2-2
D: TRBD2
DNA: TGTGCCAGCAGCTTGCCTAGCGGGAGTGAGTTAATCGGGGAGCTGTTTTTT
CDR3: CASSLPSGSELIGELFF